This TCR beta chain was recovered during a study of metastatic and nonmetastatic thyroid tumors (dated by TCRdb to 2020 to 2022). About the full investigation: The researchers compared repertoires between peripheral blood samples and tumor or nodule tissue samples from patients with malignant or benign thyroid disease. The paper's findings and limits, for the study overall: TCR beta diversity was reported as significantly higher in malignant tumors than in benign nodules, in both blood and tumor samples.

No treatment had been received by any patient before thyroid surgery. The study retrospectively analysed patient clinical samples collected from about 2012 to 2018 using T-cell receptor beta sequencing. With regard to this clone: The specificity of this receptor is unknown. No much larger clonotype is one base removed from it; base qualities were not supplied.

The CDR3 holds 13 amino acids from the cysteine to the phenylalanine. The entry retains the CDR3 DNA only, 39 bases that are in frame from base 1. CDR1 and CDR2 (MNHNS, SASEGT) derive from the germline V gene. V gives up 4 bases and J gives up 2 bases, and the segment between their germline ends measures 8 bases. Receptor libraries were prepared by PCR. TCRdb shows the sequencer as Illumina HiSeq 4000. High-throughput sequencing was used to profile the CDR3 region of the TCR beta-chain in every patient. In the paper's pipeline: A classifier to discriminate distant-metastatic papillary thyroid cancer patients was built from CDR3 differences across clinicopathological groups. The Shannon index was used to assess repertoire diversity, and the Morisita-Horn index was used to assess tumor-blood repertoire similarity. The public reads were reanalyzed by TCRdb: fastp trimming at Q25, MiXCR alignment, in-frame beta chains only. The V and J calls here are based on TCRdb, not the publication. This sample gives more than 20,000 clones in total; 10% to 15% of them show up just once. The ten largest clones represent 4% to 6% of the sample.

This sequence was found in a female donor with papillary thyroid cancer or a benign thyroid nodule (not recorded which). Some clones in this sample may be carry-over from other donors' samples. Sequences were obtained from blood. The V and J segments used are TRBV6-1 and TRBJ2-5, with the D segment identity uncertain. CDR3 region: CASSGAAQETQYF. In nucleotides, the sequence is TGTGCCAGCAGTGGGGCGGCTCAAGAGACCCAGTACTTC.